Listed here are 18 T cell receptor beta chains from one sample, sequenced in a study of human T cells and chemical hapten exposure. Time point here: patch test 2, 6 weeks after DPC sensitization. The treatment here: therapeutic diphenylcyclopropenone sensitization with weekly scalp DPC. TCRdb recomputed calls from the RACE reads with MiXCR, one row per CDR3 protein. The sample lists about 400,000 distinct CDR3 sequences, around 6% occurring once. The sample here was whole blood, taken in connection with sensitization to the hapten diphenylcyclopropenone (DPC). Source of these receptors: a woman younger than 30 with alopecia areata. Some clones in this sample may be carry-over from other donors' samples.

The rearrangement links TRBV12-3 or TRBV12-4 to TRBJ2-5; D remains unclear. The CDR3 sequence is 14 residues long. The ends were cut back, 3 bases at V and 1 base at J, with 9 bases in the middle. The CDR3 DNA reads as TGTGCCAGCAGTTTGGACGGATTCCAAGAGACCCAGTACTTC. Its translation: CASSLDGFQETQYF.

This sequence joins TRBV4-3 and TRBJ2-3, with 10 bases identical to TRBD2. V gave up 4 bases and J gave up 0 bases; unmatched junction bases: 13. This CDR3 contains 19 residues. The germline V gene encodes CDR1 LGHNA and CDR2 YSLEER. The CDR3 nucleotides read TGCGCCAGCAGCCTTGGACTAGCGGCTCGGTCGGATAGCACAGATACGCAGTATTTT. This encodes CASSLGLAARSDSTDTQYF.

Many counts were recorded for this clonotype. CDR3 DNA: TGTGCCAGCATTCTGGGGGGGGACACTGAAGCTTTCTTT. Its protein is CASILGGDTEAFF. J is TRBJ1-1 and V is TRBV28, with D perhaps TRBD1 (5 bases). The CDR3 is 13 amino acids. Trimming stripped 7 bases from V and 3 bases from J, with 12 bases between. From germline, CDR1 is MDHEN and CDR2 SYDVKM.

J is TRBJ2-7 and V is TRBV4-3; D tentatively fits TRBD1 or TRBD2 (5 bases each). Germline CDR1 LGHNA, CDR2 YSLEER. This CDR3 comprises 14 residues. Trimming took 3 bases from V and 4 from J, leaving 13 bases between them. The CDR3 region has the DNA TGCGCCAGCAGCCAGGGGGACGGCGGGTACGAGCAGTACTTC. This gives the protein CASSQGDGGYEQYF.

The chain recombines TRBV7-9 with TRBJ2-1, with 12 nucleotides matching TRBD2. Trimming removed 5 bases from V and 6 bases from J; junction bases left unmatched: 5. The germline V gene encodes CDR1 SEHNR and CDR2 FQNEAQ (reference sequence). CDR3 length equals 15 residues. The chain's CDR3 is CASSQLAGGTNEQFF. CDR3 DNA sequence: TGTGCCAGCAGCCAACTAGCGGGGGGAACCAATGAGCAGTTCTTC. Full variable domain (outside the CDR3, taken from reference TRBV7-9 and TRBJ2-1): DTGVSQNPRHKITKRGQNVTFRCDPISEHNRLYWYRQTLGQGPEFLTYFQNEAQLEKSRLLSDRFSAERPKGSFSTLEIQRTEQGDSAMYLCASSQLAGGTNEQFFGPGTRLTVL.

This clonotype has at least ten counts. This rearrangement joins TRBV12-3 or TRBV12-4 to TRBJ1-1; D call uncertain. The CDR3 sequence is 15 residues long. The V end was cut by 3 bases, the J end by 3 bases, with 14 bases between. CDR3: CASSFSSGTDTEAFF. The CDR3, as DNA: TGTGCCAGCAGTTTTTCTTCAGGTACGGACACTGAAGCTTTCTTT.

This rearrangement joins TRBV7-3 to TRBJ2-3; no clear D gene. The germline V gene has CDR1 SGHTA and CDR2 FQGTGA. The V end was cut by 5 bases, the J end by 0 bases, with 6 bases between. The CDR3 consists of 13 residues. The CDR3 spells CASSQQSTDTQYF. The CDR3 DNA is TGTGCCAGCAGCCAACAAAGCACAGATACGCAGTATTTT.

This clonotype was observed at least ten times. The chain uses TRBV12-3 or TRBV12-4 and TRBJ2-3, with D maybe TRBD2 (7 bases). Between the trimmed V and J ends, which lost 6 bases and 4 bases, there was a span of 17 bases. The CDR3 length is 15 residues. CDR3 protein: CASSPFGGGADTQYF. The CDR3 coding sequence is TGTGCCAGCAGCCCTTTTGGAGGGGGGGCAGATACGCAGTATTTT.

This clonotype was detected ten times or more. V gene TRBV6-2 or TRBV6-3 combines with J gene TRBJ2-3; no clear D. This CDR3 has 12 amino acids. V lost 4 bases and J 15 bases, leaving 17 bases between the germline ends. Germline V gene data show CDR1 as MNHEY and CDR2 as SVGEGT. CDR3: CASSSGPKAEYF. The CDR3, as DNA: TGTGCCAGCAGTTCCGGGCCAAAGGCCGAATATTTT.

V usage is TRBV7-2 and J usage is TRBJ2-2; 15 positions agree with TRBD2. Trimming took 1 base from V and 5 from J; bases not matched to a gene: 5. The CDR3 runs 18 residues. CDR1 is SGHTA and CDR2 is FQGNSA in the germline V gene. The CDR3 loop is CASSLGPGLAGGTGELFF. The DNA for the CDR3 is TGTGCCAGCAGCTTAGGCCCCGGACTAGCGGGGGGGACCGGGGAGCTGTTTTTT.

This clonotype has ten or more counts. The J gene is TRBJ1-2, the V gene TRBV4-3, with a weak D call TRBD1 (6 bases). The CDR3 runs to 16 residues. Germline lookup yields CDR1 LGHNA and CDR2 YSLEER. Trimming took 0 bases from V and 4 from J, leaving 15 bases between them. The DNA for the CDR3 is TGCGCCAGCAGCCAAGAGGTGGTACAGGGAGGCTATGGCTACACCTTC. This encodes CASSQEVVQGGYGYTF.

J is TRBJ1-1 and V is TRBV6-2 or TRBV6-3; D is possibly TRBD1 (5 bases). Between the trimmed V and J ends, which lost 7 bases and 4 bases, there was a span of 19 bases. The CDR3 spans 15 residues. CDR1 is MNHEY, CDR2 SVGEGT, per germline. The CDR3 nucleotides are TGTGCCAGCACCCCGTGGTGGAGGGGAAGCACTGAAGCTTTCTTT. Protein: CASTPWWRGSTEAFF.

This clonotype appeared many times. CDR3 coding DNA: TGTGCCAGCAGCCCGCGAACCCGCACAGATACGCAGTATTTT. Its protein product is CASSPRTRTDTQYF. This rearrangement joins TRBV11-1 to TRBJ2-3; D ambiguous. CDR1 and CDR2 (germline): SGHAT, FQDESV (reference sequence). The CDR3 loop spans 14 amino acids. The V end lost 5 bases, the J end lost 1 base, and 10 bases lay between the germline ends.

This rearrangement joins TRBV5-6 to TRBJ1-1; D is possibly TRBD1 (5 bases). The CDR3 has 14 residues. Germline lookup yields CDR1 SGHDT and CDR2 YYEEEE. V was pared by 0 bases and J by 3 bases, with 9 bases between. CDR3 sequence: CASSLAGAYTEAFF. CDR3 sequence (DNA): TGTGCCAGCAGCTTGGCCGGGGCCTACACTGAAGCTTTCTTT.

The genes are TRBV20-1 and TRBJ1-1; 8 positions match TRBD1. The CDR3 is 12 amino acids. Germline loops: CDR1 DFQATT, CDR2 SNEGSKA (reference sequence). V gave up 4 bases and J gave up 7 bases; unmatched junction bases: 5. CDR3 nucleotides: TGCAGTGCTAAACAGGGGGTTGGTGAAGCTTTCTTT. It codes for CSAKQGVGEAFF.

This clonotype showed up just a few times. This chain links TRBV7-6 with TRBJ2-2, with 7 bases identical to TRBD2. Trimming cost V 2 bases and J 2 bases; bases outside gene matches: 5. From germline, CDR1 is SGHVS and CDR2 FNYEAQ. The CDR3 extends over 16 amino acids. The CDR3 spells CASSLRPSGNTGELFF. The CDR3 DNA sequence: TGTGCCAGCAGCTTAAGGCCTAGCGGAAACACCGGGGAGCTGTTTTTT.

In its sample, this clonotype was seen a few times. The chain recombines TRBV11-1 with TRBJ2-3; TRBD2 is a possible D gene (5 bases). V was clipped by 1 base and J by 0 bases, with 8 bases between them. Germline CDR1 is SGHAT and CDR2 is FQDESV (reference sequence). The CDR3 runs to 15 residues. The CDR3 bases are TGTGCCAGCAGCTTAGACGGGGAAAGCACAGATACGCAGTATTTT. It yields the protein CASSLDGESTDTQYF.

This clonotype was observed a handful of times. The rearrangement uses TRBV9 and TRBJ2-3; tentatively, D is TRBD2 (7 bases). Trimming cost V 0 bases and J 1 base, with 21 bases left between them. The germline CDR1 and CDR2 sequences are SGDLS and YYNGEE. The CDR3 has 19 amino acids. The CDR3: CASSVGVRGGGPGTDTQYF. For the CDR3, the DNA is TGTGCCAGCAGCGTAGGAGTCCGGGGCGGGGGCCCGGGCACAGATACGCAGTATTTT.